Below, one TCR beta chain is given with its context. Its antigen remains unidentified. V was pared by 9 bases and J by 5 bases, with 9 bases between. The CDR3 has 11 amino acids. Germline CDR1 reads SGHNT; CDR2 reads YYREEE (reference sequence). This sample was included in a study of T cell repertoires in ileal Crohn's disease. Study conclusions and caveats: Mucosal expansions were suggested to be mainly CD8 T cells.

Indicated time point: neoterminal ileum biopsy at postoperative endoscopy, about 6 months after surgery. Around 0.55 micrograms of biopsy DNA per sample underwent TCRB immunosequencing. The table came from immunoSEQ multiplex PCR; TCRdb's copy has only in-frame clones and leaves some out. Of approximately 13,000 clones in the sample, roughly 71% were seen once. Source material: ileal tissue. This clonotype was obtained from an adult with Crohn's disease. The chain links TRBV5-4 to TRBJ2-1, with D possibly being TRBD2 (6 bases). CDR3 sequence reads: CATGGNNEQFF. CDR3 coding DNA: TGTGCCACCGGGGGAAACAATGAGCAGTTCTTC.